The rows below give T cell receptor beta chains drawn from one sample of a study of PD-1 blockade in classical Hodgkin lymphoma. Generated by immunoSEQ multiplex PCR, the TCRdb table keeps only in-frame clones and is missing some. Of around 60,000 clones in the sample, around 90% were seen once. The specimen was peripheral blood mononuclear cells (PBMCs), collected before the fourth cycle of nivolumab. Receptors originate from a human donor with classical Hodgkin lymphoma. Both conserved end residues are part of each CDR3. The order of the fields is D gene, J gene, clone size, V gene, CDR3 DNA, CDR3 protein. A D gene is named only where the DNA matches it firmly. Expanded clones are given a class, and other clones once, few, many or no size at all.

- | TRBJ1-1 | - | TRBV19 | TGTGCCAGTAGTATTACCAAGGTGAACACTGAAGCTTTCTTT | CASSITKVNTEAFF
- | TRBJ2-7 | once | TRBV30 | TGTGCCTGGAGCCAGGACAACTCCTACGAGCAGTACTTC | CAWSQDNSYEQYF
TRBD2 | TRBJ2-5 | - | TRBV27 | TGTGCCAGCAGTCCCGTACCCCTGGGACTAGCGGGAGGGCCACGTGAGACCCAGTACTTC | CASSPVPLGLAGGPRETQYF
- | TRBJ2-3 | - | TRBV10-2 | TGCGCCAGCAGCAGGGGGGCAGATACGCAGTATTTT | CASSRGADTQYF
TRBD2 | TRBJ2-1 | - | TRBV25-1 | TGTGCCAGCAGTGCGCAGGGAGGGTGGGCCGAGCAGTTCTTC | CASSAQGGWAEQFF
TRBD1 | TRBJ2-3 | - | TRBV5-1 | TGCGCCAGCAGCAACGGACAGGGAAGGATAGGAGTAACAGATACGCAGTATTTT | CASSNGQGRIGVTDTQYF
- | TRBJ1-1 | - | TRBV5-4 | TGTGCCAGCAGCTTCGGACATCCCAACACTGAAGCTTTCTTT | CASSFGHPNTEAFF
- | TRBJ2-4 | - | TRBV6-5 | TGTGCCACCACTCACGCAAACATTCAGTACTTC | CATTHANIQYF
- | TRBJ1-3 | - | TRBV7-9 | TGTGCCAGCACCACGAACTGGGCCTTGGGAAACACCATATATTTT | CASTTNWALGNTIYF
TRBD1 | TRBJ2-1 | - | TRBV4-1 | TGCGCCAGCAGCCCAAAGGACAGGTTCAATGAGCAGTTCTTC | CASSPKDRFNEQFF
- | TRBJ2-3 | - | TRBV28 | TGTGCCAGCAGTTTACTAAAGGGGACTCTCGCAGATACGCAGTATTTT | CASSLLKGTLADTQYF
- | TRBJ2-3 | - | TRBV19 | TGTGCCAGTAGTATAGTAGCTTTAGGGTGGATGGGAGTCGCAGATACGCAGTATTTT | CASSIVALGWMGVADTQYF
TRBD2 | TRBJ2-3 | once | TRBV4-2 | TGTGCCAGCAGCCAAGAGTTGCTAGCGGGGGGGCTTCATAGCACAGATACGCAGTATTTT | CASSQELLAGGLHSTDTQYF
- | TRBJ1-6 | - | TRBV10-3 | TGTGCCACCGTTTCTCACAGTAATAATTCACCCCTCCACTTT | CATVSHSNNSPLHF
- | TRBJ1-1 | - | TRBV13 | TGTGCCAGCAGTCTAGGGGGGGCTAGGACTGAAGCTTTCTTT | CASSLGGARTEAFF
- | TRBJ1-4 | - | TRBV15 | TGTGCCACCAGCAGAGATTTCGGGCAGGGGATGTGGGAAAAACTGTTTTTT | CATSRDFGQGMWEKLFF